These 18 T cell receptor beta chains came from one sample sequenced in a study of shared clonotypes between healthy human individuals. Produced via immunoSEQ multiplex PCR; TCRdb's table is partial and in-frame only. Of about 1 million clones listed, roughly 70% were seen once; the top ten hold over 1.3%. The specimen sequenced was memory CD4+ T cells sorted from blood. The subset here: CD45RA-negative fraction. The receptors stem from a man between 18 and 35 years old in good health.

V and J are TRBV10-2 and TRBJ2-1; D is undetermined. Germline-derived CDR1 and CDR2 are WSHSY and SAAADI. The CDR3 runs to 11 residues. Trimming removed 8 bases from V and 4 bases from J, with 6 bases in between. For the CDR3, the DNA is TGCGCCAGCGGGAAGTACAATGAGCAGTTCTTC. Its translation is CASGKYNEQFF.

The V and J genes are TRBV5-8 and TRBJ2-2, with 8 bases fitting TRBD1. The germline gives CDR1 SGHTS, CDR2 YDEGEE. The J segment lost 4 bases and the V segment lost 3 bases, leaving 5 bases of the junction unmatched. The CDR3 runs 15 residues. The CDR3 loop is CASSSRTGITGELFF. DNA for the CDR3: TGTGCCAGCAGCTCCAGGACAGGGATCACCGGGGAGCTGTTTTTT.

The V gene is TRBV28, the J gene TRBJ2-5; D uncertain. Germline CDR1 reads MDHEN; CDR2 reads SYDVKM. This CDR3 has 14 amino acids. V shed 3 bases and J shed 5 bases, with 13 bases lying between them. CDR3 nucleotides: TGTGCCAGCAGTTTCTCTGGGCATGGCGAGACCCAGTACTTC. This translates into CASSFSGHGETQYF.

In the case of this clone: At one end the junction does not follow the germline gene, possibly because of a read error. The V call is TRBV7-7, the J call TRBJ2-1; the D gene is possibly TRBD1 (6 bases). The CDR3 spans 13 residues. Looked up from germline, CDR1 is SSHAT and CDR2 is FNYEAQ (reference sequence). The CDR3 nucleotides read TGTGCTAGCAGCTTGTTACAGGGAAGTGAGCAGTTCTTC. Encoded protein: CASSLLQGSEQFF.

The chain uses TRBV6-1 and TRBJ1-5, with a possible D match to TRBD1 (6 bases). This CDR3 has 14 residues. Germline V gene data show CDR1 as MNHNS and CDR2 as SASEGT. V was cut by 6 bases and J by 7 bases, with 16 bases left in between. The CDR3 spells CASRNTGSGQPQHF. DNA for the CDR3: TGTGCCAGCAGGAACACAGGGAGCGGACAGCCCCAGCATTTT.

This clone was seen a handful of times. The chain recombines TRBV30 with TRBJ1-1; the D is unclear. The germline V gene has CDR1 GTSNPN and CDR2 SVGIG (reference sequence). The CDR3 totals 14 residues. Trimming left V 4 bases short and J 6 bases short, with 18 bases between. CDR3 nucleotide sequence: TGTGCCTGGACCTATTCCACCGGGTGGGCTGAAGCTTTCTTT. It codes for CAWTYSTGWAEAFF.

This chain links TRBV30 with TRBJ1-6, with TRBD1 identical over 7 bases. The CDR3 totals 14 residues. CDR1 is GTSNPN and CDR2 is SVGIG in the germline V gene (reference sequence). In DNA, the CDR3 is TGTGCTCACCGACAGGGAAATGGGAATTCACCCCTCCACTTT. The encoded protein is CAHRQGNGNSPLHF.

This chain joins TRBV5-6 and TRBJ1-1; D is perhaps TRBD1 (5 bases). The germline CDR1 and CDR2 sequences are SGHDT and YYEEEE. V was trimmed by 2 bases and J by 4 bases, leaving 9 bases between them. The CDR3 is made up of 13 amino acids. The CDR3 protein is CASSFAGGTEAFF. CDR3 nucleotide sequence: TGTGCCAGCAGCTTCGCGGGGGGCACTGAAGCTTTCTTT.

This chain joins TRBV7-9 and TRBJ2-3, with D unresolved. The length of the CDR3 is 13 residues. Germline V lookup: CDR1 SEHNR, CDR2 FQNEAQ (reference sequence). V gave up 1 base and J gave up 5 bases, with 7 bases separating them. This CDR3 reads CASSLGPKDTQYF. CDR3 in DNA: TGTGCCAGCAGCTTAGGACCTAAAGATACGCAGTATTTT.

The rearrangement joins TRBV27 to TRBJ1-6; D unresolved. The CDR3 totals 16 residues. V lost 3 bases to trimming and J lost 10 bases, with 19 bases between them. Germline values: CDR1 MNHEY, CDR2 SMNVEV (reference sequence). CDR3 region: CASSFGKSGLGSPLHF. CDR3 DNA: TGTGCCAGCAGTTTCGGGAAATCGGGGTTGGGATCACCCCTCCACTTT.

This clone turned up a few times. The chain joins TRBV7-6 to TRBJ2-1; D is undetermined. The CDR3 spans 16 residues. The V gene's germline CDR1 is SGHVS and CDR2 FNYEAQ. Trimming shortened V by 1 base and J by 7 bases, and 17 bases separated the two germline ends. CDR3 sequence: CASSLVSGPIGNEQFF. The DNA of the CDR3 is TGTGCCAGCAGCTTAGTCAGTGGGCCCATCGGGAATGAGCAGTTCTTC.

This chain connects TRBV23-1 to TRBJ2-7; D might be TRBD2 (6 bases). TRBV23-1 is an ORF, with its function uncertain. Trimming cost V 2 bases and J 4 bases, with 12 bases left between them. The CDR3 loop spans 14 amino acids. The CDR3 loop reads CASSQPPGRYEQYF. CDR3 DNA: TGCGCCAGCAGTCAACCTCCAGGGAGGTACGAGCAGTACTTC.

This chain uses TRBV6-1 with TRBJ1-2; D not certain. Germline values: CDR1 MNHNS, CDR2 SASEGT. Trimming shortened V by 7 bases and J by 0 bases, and 15 bases separated the two germline ends. The CDR3 contains 15 residues. CDR3 in amino acids: CASTGSAAANYGYTF. The CDR3 DNA is TGTGCCAGCACGGGTTCAGCAGCCGCTAACTATGGCTACACCTTC.

The chain carries TRBV7-9 and TRBJ2-7; D is perhaps TRBD1 (5 bases). The CDR3 consists of 13 residues. Germline values: CDR1 SEHNR, CDR2 FQNEAQ (reference sequence). V shed 7 bases and J shed 0 bases, with 10 bases lying between them. The CDR3 loop is CASNHDSSYEQYF. CDR3 sequence (DNA): TGTGCCAGCAACCACGACAGCTCCTACGAGCAGTACTTC.

V gene TRBV5-4 combines with J gene TRBJ1-1; 9 bases map to TRBD1. Germline-derived CDR1 and CDR2 are SGHNT and YYREEE (reference sequence). V shed 5 bases, J shed 1 base, and the junction held 6 bases outside the gene matches. CDR3 size: 15 residues. CDR3 DNA sequence: TGTGCCAGCAGTGAAACGGGACAGGGGAACACTGAAGCTTTCTTT. Its protein product is CASSETGQGNTEAFF.

V is TRBV5-1 and J is TRBJ1-1, with D perhaps matching TRBD1 (6 bases). The V gene's germline CDR1 is SGHRS and CDR2 YFSETQ. Trimming stripped 3 bases from V and 2 bases from J, with 17 bases between. The CDR3 contains 16 residues. The CDR3 here is CASSWDGGGFNTEAFF. CDR3 nucleotides: TGCGCCAGCAGCTGGGATGGAGGGGGTTTCAACACTGAAGCTTTCTTT.

V usage is TRBV7-2 and J usage is TRBJ2-1, with D perhaps TRBD2 (5 bases). Trimming took 5 bases from V and 7 from J, leaving 15 bases between them. Germline-derived CDR1 and CDR2 are SGHTA and FQGNSA. This CDR3 contains 14 residues. In nucleotides, the CDR3 is TGTGCCAGCAGCCTGCAGAGTCGGGGAAATGAGCAGTTCTTC. This codes for CASSLQSRGNEQFF.

The chain joins TRBV2 to TRBJ1-1; the D gene is possibly TRBD1 (6 bases). Trimming took 6 bases from V and 6 from J, leaving 17 bases between them. There are 14 residues in the CDR3. The germline V gene encodes CDR1 SNHLY and CDR2 FYNNEI. The chain's CDR3 is CASRYYQGIPEAFF. The CDR3 nucleotides are TGTGCCAGCAGATACTATCAGGGGATCCCTGAAGCTTTCTTT. Full variable domain (outside the CDR3, taken from reference TRBV2 and TRBJ1-1): EPEVTQTPSHQVTQMGQEVILRCVPISNHLYFYWYRQILGQKVEFLVSFYNNEISEKSEIFDDQFSVERPDGSNFTLKIRSTKLEDSAMYFCASRYYQGIPEAFFGQGTRLTVV.